These 18 T cell receptor beta chains originate from one sample sequenced in a study of T cell therapy after organ transplantation (dated by TCRdb to between 2017 and 2020). Receptors were amplified or captured by the immunoSEQ multiplex PCR assay. TCRdb took this table from immuneACCESS and kept in-frame rearrangements with V and J called. Such tables lack part of the clones; where checked against another copy, unresolved V genes explain under half of the gap, and the rest is unexplained. The sample records about 20,000 clones, roughly 84% of which are singletons. Of the sample, approximately 33% is held by the ten largest clones. The time point tag for this specimen amounts to: 20-29 weeks after completion of therapy. Antigen specificity for these receptors is unknown. Sequences were derived from CD8+ T cells from blood, sampled after autologous CMV-specific T cell therapy. These receptors all stem from a human patient who had received a solid organ transplant and had CMV disease. Some T cells may derive from the graft donor when a transplant has been performed.

The chain employs TRBV7-3 and TRBJ2-5; 11 bases are shared with TRBD2. The CDR3 is 16 residues long. Germline trimming cut 2 bases from V and 1 base from J; bases unmatched to any gene: 3. Germline V gene data show CDR1 as SGHTA and CDR2 as FQGTGA. The DNA of the CDR3 is TGTGCCAGCAGCTTAGGGCTAGCGGGGGGCCAAGAGACCCAGTACTTC. Its translation: CASSLGLAGGQETQYF.

The CDR3 DNA reads as TGTGCCAGCAGCTTGCAGACTAGCGGGAGAGTCCGTGAGACCCAGTACTTC. Translated, it gives CASSLQTSGRVRETQYF. This chain links TRBV7-9 with TRBJ2-5; 12 nucleotides line up with TRBD2. Germline V CDR1 and CDR2: SEHNR, FQNEAQ (reference sequence). The CDR3 sequence is 17 residues long. The V gene end was trimmed by 3 bases and the J gene end by 5 bases; junction bases not matched to a gene: 10.

This chain uses TRBV19 with TRBJ2-3; D is perhaps TRBD1 (5 bases). Germline V CDR1 and CDR2: LNHDA, SQIVND (reference sequence). This CDR3 is 15 amino acids long. V was trimmed by 3 bases and J by 1 base, leaving 11 bases between them. CDR3 sequence: CASSIFDSRTDTQYF. CDR3 sequence (DNA): TGTGCCAGTAGTATCTTCGACAGTCGCACAGATACGCAGTATTTT.

V is TRBV28 and J is TRBJ2-7; 8 nucleotides line up with TRBD2. The CDR3 length is 15 residues. The germline V gene has CDR1 MDHEN and CDR2 SYDVKM. Trimming removed 5 bases from V and 4 bases from J; junction bases left unmatched: 10. In nucleotides, the CDR3 is TGTGCCAGCAGTCCTCCCGGGGGGGGAAGGTACGAGCAGTACTTC. Translating gives CASSPPGGGRYEQYF.

This clone came up once. The same CDR3 is also encoded by other DNA sequences in this sample. The CDR3 protein is CASRVSLTVNYGYTF. The CDR3 DNA follows: TGTGCCAGCAGAGTGAGTCTGACAGTAAACTATGGCTACACCTTC. The rearrangement joins TRBV27 to TRBJ1-2; a weak D match, TRBD1 (5 bases). The V gene lost 6 bases and the J gene lost 2 bases, with 16 bases spanning the gap. Germline CDR1 MNHEY, CDR2 SMNVEV (reference sequence). This CDR3 is built from 15 residues.

Here the CDR3 reads CASSPDRPFYNEQFF. CDR3 sequence (DNA): TGTGCCAGCAGCCCAGACAGACCATTCTACAATGAGCAGTTCTTC. The chain links TRBV11-2 to TRBJ2-1, with D possibly TRBD1 on 5 matching bases. With 5 bases removed from V and 3 bases from J, the gap between germline ends came to 14 bases. The germline gives CDR1 SGHAT, CDR2 FQNNGV. The CDR3 extends over 15 amino acids.

The chain uses TRBV5-6 and TRBJ2-7, with D possibly TRBD1 on 5 matching bases. CDR1 and CDR2 (germline): SGHDT, YYEEEE. The CDR3 loop spans 12 amino acids. V was shortened by 4 bases and J by 3 bases, with 8 bases between the two germline ends. DNA of the CDR3: TGTGCCAGCAGCCTCGGACACTACGAGCAGTACTTC. Translation gives CASSLGHYEQYF.

J is TRBJ2-1 and V is TRBV6-5; D not resolved. The germline CDR1 and CDR2 sequences are MNHEY and SVGAGI. Trimming cost V 6 bases and J 4 bases, with 16 bases left between them. The CDR3 runs 15 residues. The CDR3, as DNA: TGTGCCAGCAGCCCTGGAACAAAATATTACAATGAGCAGTTCTTC. Its protein is CASSPGTKYYNEQFF.

This clone is labeled medium-sized (0.01 to 0.1%). The chain joins TRBV6-5 to TRBJ1-2; no firm D call. The CDR3 has 14 amino acids. CDR1 and CDR2 (germline): MNHEY, SVGAGI. Deletions cut 0 bases from V and 1 base from J, with 6 bases between. The CDR3 nucleotides read TGTGCCAGCAGTTACTCGAACAGTAACTATGGCTACACCTTC. It codes for CASSYSNSNYGYTF.

The chain joins TRBV7-9 to TRBJ2-7, with D maybe TRBD2 (5 bases). The V gene lost 3 bases and the J gene lost 4 bases, with 13 bases spanning the gap. CDR3 length: 14 amino acids. CDR1 and CDR2 from the germline V gene are SEHNR and FQNEAQ (reference sequence). The CDR3 DNA sequence: TGTGCCAGCAGCTTCCCGGGGAACTTGTACGAGCAGTACTTC. Its protein product is CASSFPGNLYEQYF.

The chain employs TRBV27 and TRBJ2-2, with TRBD2 matching over 8 bases. Germline loops: CDR1 MNHEY, CDR2 SMNVEV (reference sequence). After removal of 6 bases from V and 7 bases from J, the junction contained 4 bases not matched to a gene. CDR3 length: 13 amino acids. The CDR3 DNA is TGTGCCAGCAGCCCGGGACTAGGCGGGGAGCTGTTTTTT. Protein sequence: CASSPGLGGELFF.

This clone has just one count. The V call is TRBV9, the J call TRBJ2-1, with 8 bases that match TRBD2. The V segment lost 0 bases and the J segment 7 bases; nucleotides outside the gene matches: 12. Germline V gives CDR1 SGDLS, CDR2 YYNGEE. The CDR3 consists of 17 residues. CDR3: CASSVDTSGGILNEQFF. The CDR3 region has the DNA TGTGCCAGCAGCGTAGATACTAGCGGTGGGATATTGAATGAGCAGTTCTTC.

J is TRBJ2-7 and V is TRBV25-1; no definite D call. Deletions cut 6 bases from V and 2 bases from J, with 11 bases between. This CDR3 has 13 residues. The germline V gene has CDR1 MGHDK and CDR2 SYGVNS. CDR3 nucleotide sequence: TGTGCCAGCAGCCTGAGCCCCCCCTACGAGCAGTACTTC. It yields the protein CASSLSPPYEQYF.

This clone is judged medium-sized. The rearrangement joins TRBV10-3 to TRBJ1-2; D possibly corresponds to TRBD1 (5 bases). The CDR3 extends over 13 amino acids. CDR1 and CDR2 from the germline V gene are ENHRY and SYGVKD. Trimming shortened V by 2 bases and J by 2 bases, and 6 bases separated the two germline ends. CDR3 bases: TGTGCCATCAGTGAGCGGGACAACTATGGCTACACCTTC. It translates to CAISERDNYGYTF.

The chain couples TRBV7-3 to TRBJ1-2, with 7 bases identical to TRBD1. The CDR3 contains 13 residues. Per the germline V gene, CDR1 is SGHTA and CDR2 is FQGTGA. The ends lost 4 bases at V and 2 bases at J; junction bases unmatched: 1. The CDR3: CASSWDRNYGYTF. The CDR3 nucleotides read TGTGCCAGCAGCTGGGACAGAAACTATGGCTACACCTTC.

The chain links TRBV27 to TRBJ2-7; 9 bases match TRBD2. Trimming removed 0 bases from V and 2 bases from J; junction bases left unmatched: 2. The CDR3 loop spans 15 amino acids. Germline V gene lookup returns CDR1 MNHEY and CDR2 SMNVEV (reference sequence). CDR3 nucleotides: TGTGCCAGCAGTTTATCAGGCGGGGGGGCCTACGAGCAGTACTTC. Residues: CASSLSGGGAYEQYF.

The chain has TRBV11-1 and TRBJ2-1, with no clear D. The length of the CDR3 is 16 residues. Germline lookup yields CDR1 SGHAT and CDR2 FQDESV (reference sequence). Trimming left V 1 base short and J 0 bases short, with 10 bases between. Here the CDR3 DNA reads TGTGCCAGCAGCTTAGTGGCCGGATACTCCTACAATGAGCAGTTCTTC. This translates into CASSLVAGYSYNEQFF.

The CDR3 spells CSVEDSSLEQYF. DNA of the CDR3: TGCAGCGTTGAAGATTCATCCCTCGAGCAGTACTTC. V usage is TRBV29-1 and J usage is TRBJ2-7; D is unresolved. V was pared by 0 bases and J by 6 bases, with 9 bases between. Germline lookup yields CDR1 SQVTM and CDR2 ANQGSEA. CDR3 length: 12 amino acids.